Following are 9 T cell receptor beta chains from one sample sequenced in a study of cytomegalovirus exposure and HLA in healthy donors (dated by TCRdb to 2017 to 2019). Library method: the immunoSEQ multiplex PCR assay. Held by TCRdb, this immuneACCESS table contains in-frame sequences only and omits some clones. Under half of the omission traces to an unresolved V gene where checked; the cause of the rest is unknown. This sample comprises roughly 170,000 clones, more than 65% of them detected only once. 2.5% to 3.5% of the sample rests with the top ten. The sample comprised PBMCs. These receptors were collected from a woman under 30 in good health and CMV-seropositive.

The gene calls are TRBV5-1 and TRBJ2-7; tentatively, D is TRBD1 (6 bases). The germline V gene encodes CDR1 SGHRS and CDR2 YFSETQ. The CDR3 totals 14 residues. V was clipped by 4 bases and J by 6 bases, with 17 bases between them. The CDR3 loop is CASSPSGQRAEQYF. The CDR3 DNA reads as TGCGCCAGCAGCCCGTCGGGACAAAGGGCCGAGCAGTACTTC.

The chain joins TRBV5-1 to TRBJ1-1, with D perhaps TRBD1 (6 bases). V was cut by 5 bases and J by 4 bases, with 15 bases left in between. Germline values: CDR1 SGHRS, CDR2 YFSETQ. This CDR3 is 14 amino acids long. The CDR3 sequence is CASRVGGPATEAFF. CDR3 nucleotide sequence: TGCGCCAGCAGAGTGGGGGGGCCCGCCACTGAAGCTTTCTTT.

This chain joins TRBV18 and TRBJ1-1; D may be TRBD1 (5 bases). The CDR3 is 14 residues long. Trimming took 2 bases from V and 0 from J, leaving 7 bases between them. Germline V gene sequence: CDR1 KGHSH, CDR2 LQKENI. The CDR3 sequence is CASSPDRLNTEAFF. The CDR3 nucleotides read TGTGCCAGCTCACCAGACAGACTGAACACTGAAGCTTTCTTT.

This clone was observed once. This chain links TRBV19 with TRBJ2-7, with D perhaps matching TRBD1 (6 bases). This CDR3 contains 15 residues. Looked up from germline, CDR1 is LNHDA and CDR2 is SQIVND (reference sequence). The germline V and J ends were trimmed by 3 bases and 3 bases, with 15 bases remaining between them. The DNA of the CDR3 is TGTGCCAGTAGTATCTCGCGGACAGTTCGCTACGAGCAGTACTTC. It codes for CASSISRTVRYEQYF.

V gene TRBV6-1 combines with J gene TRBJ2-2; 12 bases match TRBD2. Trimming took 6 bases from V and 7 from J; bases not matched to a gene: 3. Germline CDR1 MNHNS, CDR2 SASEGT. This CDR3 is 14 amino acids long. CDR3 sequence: CASRGLAGIGELFF. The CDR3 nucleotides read TGTGCCAGCAGGGGACTAGCGGGTATCGGGGAGCTGTTTTTT.

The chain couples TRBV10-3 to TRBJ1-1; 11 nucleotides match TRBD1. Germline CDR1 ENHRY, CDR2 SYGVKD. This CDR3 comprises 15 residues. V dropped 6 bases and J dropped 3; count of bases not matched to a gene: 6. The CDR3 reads CAIRARGQGDTEAFF. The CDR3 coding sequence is TGTGCCATCAGAGCCCGGGGACAGGGGGACACTGAAGCTTTCTTT.

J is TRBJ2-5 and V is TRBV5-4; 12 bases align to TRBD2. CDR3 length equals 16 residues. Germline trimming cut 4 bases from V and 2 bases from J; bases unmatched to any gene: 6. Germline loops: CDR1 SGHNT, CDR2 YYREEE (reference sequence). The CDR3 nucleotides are TGTGCCAGCAGCCGGAGAACTAGCGGGGGGCAAGAGACCCAGTACTTC. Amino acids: CASSRRTSGGQETQYF.

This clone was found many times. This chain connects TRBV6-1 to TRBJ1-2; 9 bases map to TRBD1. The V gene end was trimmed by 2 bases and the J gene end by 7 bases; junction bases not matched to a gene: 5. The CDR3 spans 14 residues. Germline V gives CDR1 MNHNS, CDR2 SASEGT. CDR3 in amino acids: CASSEQQGAGGYTF. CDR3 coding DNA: TGTGCCAGCAGTGAACAACAGGGGGCGGGTGGCTACACCTTC.

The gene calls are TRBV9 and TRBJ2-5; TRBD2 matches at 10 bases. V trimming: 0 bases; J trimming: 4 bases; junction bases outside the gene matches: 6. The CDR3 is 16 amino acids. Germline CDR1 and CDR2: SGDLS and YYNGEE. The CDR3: CASSVAAGGPRETQYF. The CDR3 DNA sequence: TGTGCCAGCAGCGTAGCAGCGGGGGGGCCGCGAGAGACCCAGTACTTC.